This TCR beta chain was identified during a study of vaccination effects on CD4 cells after COVID-19. As for the study in general: Participants each got two BNT162b2 or mRNA-1273 vaccine doses.

This CDR3 has 13 amino acids. The germline V gene encodes CDR1 SGHTA and CDR2 FQGNSA. Deletions cut 4 bases from V and 1 base from J, with 7 bases between. In its sample, this clone was seen once. The antigen is unknown. Profiling relied on immunoSEQ multiplex PCR, and the TCRdb table lists in-frame clones only, not all of them. The data show around 37,000 clones, 73% seen once. Sequencing in the ViraFEST assay came after antigen-specific CD4+ T cells had been expanded with viral peptide pools, which were used to stimulate PBMC. Researchers isolated CD4+ T cells once 9 to 11 days of culture had elapsed. SARS-CoV-2 infection was confirmed by PCR in the person between March and December 2020.

The sample in question was CD4+ T cells from PBMCs cultured with a peptide pool, obtained before COVID-19 vaccination. The chain employs TRBV7-2 and TRBJ1-1; the D gene is possibly TRBD1 (5 bases). The sequence was collected from a human donor who had a prior SARS-CoV-2 infection. The CDR3 here is CASSSQGNTEAFF. CDR3 DNA sequence: TGTGCCAGCAGCTCCCAGGGGAACACTGAAGCTTTCTTT.